This TCR beta chain came from a study of CD8 T cells in ankylosing spondylitis. General study findings and limits: Several highly homologous variants formed a TCR beta motif that appeared characteristic of ankylosing spondylitis blood. Some motif variants were previously reported in reactive arthritis synovial fluid and blood. Significant enrichment of disease-linked clones was reportedly seen in matched ankylosing spondylitis synovial fluid.

This clonotype was seen at least ten times. Its specificity is not known. With molecular barcodes, quantitative 5'-RACE was used to make the TCR beta libraries. TCRdb fed the 5' RACE reads into MiXCR, producing one record per CDR3 protein. The sample includes 450,000 to 550,000 distinct CDR3 sequences, approximately 5% of them seen just once. Germline V lookup: CDR1 SGHRS, CDR2 YFSETQ. CDR3 length: 13 residues. V was shortened by 4 bases and J by 6 bases, with 8 bases between the two germline ends. The clonotype originates from a male donor with ankylosing spondylitis. The sample taken for sequencing was blood, either unsorted or a sorted T cell fraction (not recorded which). The chain couples TRBV5-1 to TRBJ1-6, with D possibly TRBD1 on 5 matching bases. The CDR3 spells CASSVGRNSPLHF. The CDR3 DNA reads TGCGCCAGCAGCGTGGGACGTAATTCACCCCTCCACTTT. Looking up the rest from reference TRBV5-1 and TRBJ1-6 gives the full variable domain: KAGVTQTPRYLIKTRGQQVTLSCSPISGHRSVSWYQQTPGQGLQFLFEYFSETQRNKGNFPGRFSGRQFSNSRSEMNVSTLELGDSALYLCASSVGRNSPLHFGNGTRLTVT.